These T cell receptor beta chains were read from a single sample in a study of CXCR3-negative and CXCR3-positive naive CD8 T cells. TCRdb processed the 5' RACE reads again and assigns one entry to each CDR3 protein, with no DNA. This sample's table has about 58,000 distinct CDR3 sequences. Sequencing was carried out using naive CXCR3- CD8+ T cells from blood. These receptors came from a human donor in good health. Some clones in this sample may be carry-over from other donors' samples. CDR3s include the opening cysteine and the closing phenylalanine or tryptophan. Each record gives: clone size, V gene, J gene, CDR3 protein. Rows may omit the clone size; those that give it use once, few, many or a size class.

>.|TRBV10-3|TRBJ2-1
CAISVAGGPYNEQFF
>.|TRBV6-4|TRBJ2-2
CASSDGLGGELFF
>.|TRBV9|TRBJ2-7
CASSVYGTPHEQYF
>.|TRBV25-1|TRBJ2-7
CASSDWDRGTYEQYF
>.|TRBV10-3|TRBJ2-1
CATLTSGGHSYNEQFF
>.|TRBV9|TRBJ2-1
CASSPGASNEQFF
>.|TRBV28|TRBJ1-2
CASSWPGGRYGYTF
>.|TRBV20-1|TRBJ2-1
CSASPEQPLNEQFF
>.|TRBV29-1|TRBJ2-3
CSVWGGEWRTDTQYF
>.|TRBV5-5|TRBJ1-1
CASSPGRAMNTEAFF
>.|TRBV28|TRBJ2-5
CASSSTETQYF
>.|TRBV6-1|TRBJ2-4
CASSERWTGVAKNIQYF
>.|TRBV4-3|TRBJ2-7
CASSQDRTGTYEQYF
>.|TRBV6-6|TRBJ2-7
CASSYGVDYYEQYF
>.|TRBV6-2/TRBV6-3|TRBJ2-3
CASSSVLAYSTDTQYF
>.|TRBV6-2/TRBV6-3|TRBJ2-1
CASSYPTEQFF
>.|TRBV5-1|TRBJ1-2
CASSAPRDRFNYGYTF
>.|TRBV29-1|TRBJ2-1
CSETSGRYNEQFF
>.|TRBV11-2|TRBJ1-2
CASSHNGLDYGYTF
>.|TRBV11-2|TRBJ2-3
CASSPTGQGADTQYF
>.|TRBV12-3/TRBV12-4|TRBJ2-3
CATRGALDTQYF
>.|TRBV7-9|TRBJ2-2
CASSTSSGGPIGELFF
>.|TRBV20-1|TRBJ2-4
CSARERGTSKNIQYF
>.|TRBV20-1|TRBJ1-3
CSARGRNSGNTIYF
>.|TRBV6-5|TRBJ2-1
CASSYSQLAGSDSNEQFF
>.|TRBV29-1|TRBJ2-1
CSVGTIGPLLYNEQFF
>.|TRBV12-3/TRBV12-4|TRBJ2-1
CASRPTSGTYNEQFF
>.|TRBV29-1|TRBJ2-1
CSAHVSGEQFF
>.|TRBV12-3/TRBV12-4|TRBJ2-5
CASSLARGAGETQYF
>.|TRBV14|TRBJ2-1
CASSLFPTSSYNEQFF
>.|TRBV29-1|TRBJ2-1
CSSQGQSYNEQFF
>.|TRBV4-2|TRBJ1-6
CASSQDPASSYNSPLHF
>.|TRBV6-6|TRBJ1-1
CASGRDRGNTEAFF
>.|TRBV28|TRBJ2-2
CASSLLPGQGRDTGELFF
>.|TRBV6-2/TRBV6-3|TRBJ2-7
CASSIPRDRLHGYEQYF
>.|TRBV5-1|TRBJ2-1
CASSLVSADSRFF
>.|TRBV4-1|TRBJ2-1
CASSQVWGAFGNEQFF
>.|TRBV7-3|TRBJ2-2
CASSSRLYTGELFF
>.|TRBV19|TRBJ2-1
CASSPLSGTGGNEQFF
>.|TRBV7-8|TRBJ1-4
CASSLEPATNEKLFF
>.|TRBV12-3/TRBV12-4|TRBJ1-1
CASRSDRAEAFF
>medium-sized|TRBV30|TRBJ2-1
CAWSSTGRYNEQFF
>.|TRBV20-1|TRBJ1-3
CSARNSNSGNTIYF
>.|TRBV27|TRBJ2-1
CASFTPGALSRSYNEQFF
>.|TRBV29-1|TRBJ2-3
CSVDWREIPDTQYF
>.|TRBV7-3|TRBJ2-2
CASSLGEGPEKPGELFF
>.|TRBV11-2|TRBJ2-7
CASSLDAGESREQYF
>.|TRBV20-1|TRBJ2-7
CSAGGAGYEQYF
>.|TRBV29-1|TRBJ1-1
CSVEDVWGASEPNTEAFF
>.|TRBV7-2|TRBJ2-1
CASSLGIAGYNEQFF
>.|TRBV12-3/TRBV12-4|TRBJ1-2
CASSFVEGQEGYGYTF
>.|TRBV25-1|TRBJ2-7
CATGGPPYEQYF
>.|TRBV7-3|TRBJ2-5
CASSLNSAETQYF
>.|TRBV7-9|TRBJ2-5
CASSLPRDVETQYF